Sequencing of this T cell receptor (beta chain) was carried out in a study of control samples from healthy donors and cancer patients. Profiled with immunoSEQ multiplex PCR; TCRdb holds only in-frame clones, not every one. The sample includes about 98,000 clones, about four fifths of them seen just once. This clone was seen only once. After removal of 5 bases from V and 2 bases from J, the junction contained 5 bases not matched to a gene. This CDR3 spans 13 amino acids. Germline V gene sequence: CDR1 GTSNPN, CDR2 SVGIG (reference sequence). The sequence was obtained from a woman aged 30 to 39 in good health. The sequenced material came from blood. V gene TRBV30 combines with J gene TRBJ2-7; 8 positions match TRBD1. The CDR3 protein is CAWAGQETYEQYF. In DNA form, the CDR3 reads TGTGCCTGGGCGGGACAGGAAACCTACGAGCAGTACTTC.